The clone carrying this T cell receptor (beta chain) showed up just a few times. The data derive from a study of T cells after yellow fever vaccination. TCRdb reprocessed the 5' RACE reads with MiXCR, giving one entry per CDR3 protein. Counted here are about 220,000 distinct CDR3 sequences, more than 6.5% occurring once; the ten biggest clones make up around 1.1%. Germline CDR1 LGHNA, CDR2 YSLEER. The CDR3 consists of 13 residues. Trimming left V 2 bases short and J 10 bases short, with 14 bases between. The rearrangement joins TRBV4-3 to TRBJ2-5; weak D call: TRBD2 (6 bases). The source material was CD4+ T cells sorted from PBMCs, sampled on the day of the yellow fever booster vaccination. The sequence derives from a man aged 30-40 years who received the YFV17D yellow fever vaccine. As DNA, the CDR3 is TGCGCCAGCAGCCAACTGATTGGGGGGAGCCAGTACTTC. As protein: CASSQLIGGSQYF.